This TCR beta chain was sequenced during a study of blood T cells in healthy people across ages. Then a second PCR, running about 6 to 11 cycles, was carried out with a sample-barcoded 5' primer and a J-beta primer mix. MiXCR was run by TCRdb on the 5' RACE reads, yielding one entry per CDR3 protein. The data hold roughly 680,000 distinct CDR3 sequences, with 52% observed a single time. This clonotype has just one count. The CDR3 runs to 14 residues. The V gene's germline CDR1 is KGHSH and CDR2 LQKENI. V was clipped by 5 bases and J by 1 base, with 11 bases between them. Collection of 7.5 to 10 milliliters of peripheral blood was performed for each donor.

Material: blood. The rearrangement uses TRBV18 and TRBJ1-1, with a weak D call TRBD1 (5 bases). The sequence was obtained from a woman aged 80 or older in good health. The CDR3 reads CASSGTDANTEAFF. DNA for the CDR3: TGTGCCAGCTCAGGGACGGACGCGAACACTGAAGCTTTCTTT. The full variable domain, its missing parts supplied by reference TRBV18 and TRBJ1-1, is NAGVMQNPRHLVRRRGQEARLRCSPMKGHSHVYWYRQLPEEGLKFMVYLQKENIIDESGMPKERFSAEFPKEGPSILRIQQVVRGDSAAYFCASSGTDANTEAFFGQGTRLTVV.